This TCR beta chain was recovered during a study of shared clonotypes between healthy human individuals. Study at large: The study enrolled a couple of women and three men aged 18 to 49.

CD45RO-negative cells were positively selected for CCR7, leaving out terminally differentiated effector memory CD45RA+ cells. Nashville, Tennessee was home to all donors, each a Caucasian adult. Comments on this clone: Antigen specificity is unknown.

Overall study results and limits: The low donor count limited represented genetic and exposure-history diversity.

In the sorted-subset replicate PCRs, approximately 200 ng DNA, 25,000 to 30,000 T cell genomes, was used. The method was immunoSEQ multiplex PCR; TCRdb's version includes in-frame clones alone and lacks a portion of them. Altogether some 2.1 million clones are present, about 95% being singletons, with the ten largest covering 1% to 1.3%. The sequence was obtained from a man aged 18 to 30 in good health. Sequenced input: naive CD8+ T cells sorted from blood.

This chain's CDR3 is CASSEFNPRVTEETQYF. CDR3 nucleotides: TGTGCCAGCAGTGAGTTCAATCCCAGGGTGACTGAAGAGACCCAGTACTTC. The gene calls are TRBV2 and TRBJ2-5, with D tentatively TRBD1 (5 bases). Germline V gene data show CDR1 as SNHLY and CDR2 as FYNNEI. The CDR3 is 17 amino acids. With 3 bases removed from V and 3 bases from J, the gap between germline ends came to 20 bases.